The source of this T cell receptor (beta chain) is a study of identical twins. TCRdb ran MiXCR on the 5' RACE reads and lists one entry per CDR3 protein. The sample has hundreds of thousands of distinct CDR3 sequences, about 20% seen once; the top ten hold 4% to 5.5%. Broader study findings: Insertions were fewer in abundant cord blood beta clonotypes, whereas memory repertoires showed none of this pattern. Conclusions relied on cross-sectional statistical analysis, not following the same donors.

There are 15 residues in the CDR3. The V and J ends lost 4 bases and 5 bases respectively, with 18 bases between them. CDR1 and CDR2 (germline): SGHTA, FQGTGA. With regard to this clonotype: Its antigen is still unknown.

This sample also appeared in a second study, on T cells expressing NK-cell markers.

The sequence was collected from a woman aged 18-35 years in good health. This chain connects TRBV7-3 to TRBJ2-7; either TRBD1 or TRBD2 may fit D (5 bases each). Sequencing was performed on PBMCs. As DNA, the CDR3 is TGTGCCAGCAGCTCAATGGGACGGACCTCTGACGAGCAGTACTTC. It codes for CASSSMGRTSDEQYF.